Listed here is a single T cell receptor beta chain. Its antigen is not yet known. Base quality data are lacking; no much larger clone is found one base away. Peripheral blood CD8+ and CD4+ T cells from healthy donors, Susac syndrome patients and multiple sclerosis patients were profiled using high-throughput TCR beta sequencing. Multiple sclerosis controls were treatment-naive patients with stable or active relapsing-remitting disease fulfilling revised McDonald criteria. CD8+ TEMRA cells were enriched by FACS, while bulk CD8+ and CD4+ T cells were purified by magnetic negative isolation. Blood was drawn into EDTA tubes, processed within 24 hours, and PBMCs were isolated by density gradient centrifugation. PBMCs intended for TCR sequencing were cryopreserved in liquid nitrogen and thawed later in a water bath at 37 degrees C. The sorted or isolated CD4+, CD8+ and CD8+ TEMRA cells had a purity of 90% or higher.

The record originates from a study of CD8 T cells in Susac syndrome (dated by TCRdb to between 2018 and 2020). In terms of the full investigation: Repertoire sequencing was used to test whether CD8+ T cell activation and differentiation in Susac syndrome was antigen driven. The clonality of the CD8+ T cell repertoire was compared across approximately twelve healthy donors, roughly 14 Susac syndrome patients and fewer than 16 multiple sclerosis patients.

General study outcomes and caveats: The number of individuals in the TCR sequencing and HLA analysis was acknowledged as relatively small.

RNA was extracted using the RNeasy kit, and about 0.5 to 1 microgram was reverse transcribed with random hexamers. The immunoSEQ multiplex PCR assay, which covers 54 Vbeta and 13 Jbeta segments, was used to amplify TCR beta CDR3 regions. PCR amplification bias was corrected using a synthetic template baseline for primer optimization and computational correction. The paper's processing steps were these. Reads were annotated to V, D and J genes according to IMGT and were analyzed with immunoSEQ Analyzer, with only productive sequences retained. Clonality was computed as one minus Shannon entropy normalized by log2 of the number of productive unique sequences. For each patient and control, public and private clones were evaluated within the 100 most prevalent clones. A clone was defined as Susac-specific if it was absent from the healthy and MS cohorts, from some 1,100 published viral clones and from other ImmuneACCESS disease sequences. TCRdb reprocessing: public reads trimmed at Q25 with fastp, clones called with MiXCR, in-frame beta chains kept. CDR3 protein duplicates are merged, each entry listing the most common genes and DNA. The V and J calls follow TCRdb's processing rather than the paper's. Counted in this sample were some 450,000 distinct CDR3 sequences; 75% to 90% of them appeared once. The biggest ten clones account for under 0.15% of the sample.

CDR1 DFQATT and CDR2 SNEGSKA were looked up in the germline V gene (reference sequence). From the cysteine up to the phenylalanine, the CDR3 has a length of 15 residues. Here the CDR3 DNA is all that survives: 45 bases in frame from base 1. V is pruned by 0 bases and J by 4 bases, leaving 9 bases of the junction without a gene match. Sequencing was carried out using CD8+ T cells from PBMCs. The sequence derives from a human donor with multiple sclerosis. The rearranged chain carries TRBV20-1 and TRBJ2-7, with 7 middle bases fitting TRBD1. The DNA sequence reads TGCAGTGCTAGAGATTTAAGGGGGCAAGGTTACGAGCAGTACTTC. This codes for CSARDLRGQGYEQYF.